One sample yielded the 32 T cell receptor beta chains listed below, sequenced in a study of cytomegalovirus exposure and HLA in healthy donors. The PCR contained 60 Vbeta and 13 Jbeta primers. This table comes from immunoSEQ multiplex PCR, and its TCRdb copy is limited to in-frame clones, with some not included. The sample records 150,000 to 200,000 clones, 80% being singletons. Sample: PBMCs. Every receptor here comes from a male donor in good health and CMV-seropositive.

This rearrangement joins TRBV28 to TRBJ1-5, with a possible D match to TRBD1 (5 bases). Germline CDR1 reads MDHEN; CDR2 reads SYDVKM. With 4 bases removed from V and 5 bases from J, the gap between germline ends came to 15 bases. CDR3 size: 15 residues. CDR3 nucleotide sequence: TGTGCCAGCAGTTCCCATCAGGGATCGCATCAGCCCCAGCATTTT. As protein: CASSSHQGSHQPQHF.

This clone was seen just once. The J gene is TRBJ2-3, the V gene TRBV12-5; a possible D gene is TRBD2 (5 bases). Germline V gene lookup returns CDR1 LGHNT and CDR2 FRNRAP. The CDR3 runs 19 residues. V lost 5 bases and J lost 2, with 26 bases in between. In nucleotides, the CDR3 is TGTGCTAGTGGTGGTTATGACACCTCACCAACGGGGTCCACAGATACGCAGTATTTT. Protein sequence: CASGGYDTSPTGSTDTQYF.

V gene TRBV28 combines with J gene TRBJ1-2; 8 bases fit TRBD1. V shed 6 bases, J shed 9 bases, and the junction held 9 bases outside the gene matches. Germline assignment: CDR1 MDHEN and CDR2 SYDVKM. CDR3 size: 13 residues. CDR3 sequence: CASRGQGGGSYTF. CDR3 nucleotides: TGTGCCAGCAGAGGACAGGGAGGTGGGAGCTACACCTTC.

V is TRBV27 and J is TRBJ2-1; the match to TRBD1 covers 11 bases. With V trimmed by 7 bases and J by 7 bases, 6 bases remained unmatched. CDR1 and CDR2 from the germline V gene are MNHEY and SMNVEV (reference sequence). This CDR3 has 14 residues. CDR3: CASKPGTGGNEQFF. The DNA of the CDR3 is TGTGCCAGCAAGCCTGGGACAGGGGGTAATGAGCAGTTCTTC.

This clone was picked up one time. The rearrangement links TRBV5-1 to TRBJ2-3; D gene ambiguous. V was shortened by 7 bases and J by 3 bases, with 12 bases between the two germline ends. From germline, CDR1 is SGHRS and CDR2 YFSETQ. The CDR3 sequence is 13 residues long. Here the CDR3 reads CASSRPRTDTQYF. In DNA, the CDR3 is TGCGCCAGCTCCCGTCCGCGGACAGATACGCAGTATTTT.

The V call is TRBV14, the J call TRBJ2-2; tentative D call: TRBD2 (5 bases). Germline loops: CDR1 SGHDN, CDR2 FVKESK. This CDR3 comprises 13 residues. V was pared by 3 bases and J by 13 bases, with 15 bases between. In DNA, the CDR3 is TGTGCCAGCAGCCACGGGCGGGCCACGGGGCTGTTTTTT. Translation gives CASSHGRATGLFF. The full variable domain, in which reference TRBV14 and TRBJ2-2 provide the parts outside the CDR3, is EAGVTQFPSHSVIEKGQTVTLRCDPISGHDNLYWYRRVMGKEIKFLLHFVKESKQDESGMPNNRFLAERTGGTYSTLKVQPAELEDSGVYFCASSHGRATGLFFGEGSRLTVL.

The CDR3 DNA sequence: TGTGCCAGCAGTTACCCGGACAGGTACGAGCAGTACTTC. As protein: CASSYPDRYEQYF. The rearrangement uses TRBV6-5 and TRBJ2-7, with TRBD1 identical over 7 bases. Unmatched junction bases numbered 2, after V lost 2 bases and J lost 4 bases. Germline assignment: CDR1 MNHEY and CDR2 SVGAGI. The CDR3 is 13 amino acids.

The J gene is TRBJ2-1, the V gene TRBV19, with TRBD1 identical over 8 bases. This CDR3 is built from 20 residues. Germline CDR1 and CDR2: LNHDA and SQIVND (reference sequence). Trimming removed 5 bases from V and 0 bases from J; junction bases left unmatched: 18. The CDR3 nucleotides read TGTGCCAGTAGTCCCTACCCCAGGGGGCTCGCGCCGAGCTCCTACAATGAGCAGTTCTTC. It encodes CASSPYPRGLAPSSYNEQFF.

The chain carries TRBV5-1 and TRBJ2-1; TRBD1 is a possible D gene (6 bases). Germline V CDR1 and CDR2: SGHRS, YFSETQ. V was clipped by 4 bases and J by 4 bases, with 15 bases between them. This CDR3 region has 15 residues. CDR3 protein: CASSRPQGRYNEQFF. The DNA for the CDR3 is TGCGCCAGCAGCCGTCCACAGGGAAGATACAATGAGCAGTTCTTC.

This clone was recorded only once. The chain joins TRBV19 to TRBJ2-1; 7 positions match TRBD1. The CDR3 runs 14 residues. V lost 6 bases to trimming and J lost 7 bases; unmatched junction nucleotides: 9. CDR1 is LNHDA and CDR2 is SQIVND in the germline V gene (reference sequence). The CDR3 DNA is TGTGCCAGTAGGCATTTAGACAGGGCTAATGAGCAGTTCTTC. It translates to CASRHLDRANEQFF. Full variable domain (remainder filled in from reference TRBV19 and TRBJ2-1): DGGITQSPKYLFRKEGQNVTLSCEQNLNHDAMYWYRQDPGQGLRLIYYSQIVNDFQKGDIAEGYSVSREKKESFPLTVTSAQKNPTAFYLCASRHLDRANEQFFGPGTRLTVL.

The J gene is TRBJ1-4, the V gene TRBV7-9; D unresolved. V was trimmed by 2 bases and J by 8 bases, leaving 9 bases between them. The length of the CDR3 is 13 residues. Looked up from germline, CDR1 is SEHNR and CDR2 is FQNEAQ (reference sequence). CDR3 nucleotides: TGTGCCAGCAGCTTAATAACAGCCGAAAAACTGTTTTTT. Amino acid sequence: CASSLITAEKLFF.

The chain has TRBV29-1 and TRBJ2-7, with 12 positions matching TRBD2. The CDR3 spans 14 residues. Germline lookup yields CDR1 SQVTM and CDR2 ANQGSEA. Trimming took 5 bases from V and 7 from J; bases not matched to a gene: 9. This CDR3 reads CSVMKLAGGEEQYF. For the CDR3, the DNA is TGCAGCGTTATGAAACTAGCGGGAGGAGAGGAGCAGTACTTC.

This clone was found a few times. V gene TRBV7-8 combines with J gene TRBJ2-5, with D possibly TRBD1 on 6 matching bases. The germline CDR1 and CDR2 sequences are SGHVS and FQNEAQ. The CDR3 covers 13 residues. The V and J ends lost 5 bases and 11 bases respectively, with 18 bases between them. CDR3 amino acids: CASSQGWYREQYF. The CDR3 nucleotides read TGTGCCAGCAGCCAGGGGTGGTATAGGGAGCAGTACTTC.

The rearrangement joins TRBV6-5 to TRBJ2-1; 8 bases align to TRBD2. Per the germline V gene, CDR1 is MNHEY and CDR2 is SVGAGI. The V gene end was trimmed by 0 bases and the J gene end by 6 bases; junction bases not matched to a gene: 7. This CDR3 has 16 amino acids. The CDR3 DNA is TGTGCCAGCAGTTACTCGAGAGGACTAGCCCCCAATGAGCAGTTCTTC. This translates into CASSYSRGLAPNEQFF.

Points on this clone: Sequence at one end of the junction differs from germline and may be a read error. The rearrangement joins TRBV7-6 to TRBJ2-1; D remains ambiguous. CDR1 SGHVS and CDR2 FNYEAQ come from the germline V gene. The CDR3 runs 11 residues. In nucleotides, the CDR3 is TGTGCTAGCAGCGATAGCTTTGAGCAGTTCTTC. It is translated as CASSDSFEQFF.

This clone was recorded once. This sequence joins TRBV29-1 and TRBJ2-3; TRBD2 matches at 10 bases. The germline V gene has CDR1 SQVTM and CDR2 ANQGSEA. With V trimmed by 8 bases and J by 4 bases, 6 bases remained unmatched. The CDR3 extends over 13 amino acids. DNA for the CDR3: TGCAGCTCTAGCGGGAGAGGGGCAGATACGCAGTATTTT. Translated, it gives CSSSGRGADTQYF.

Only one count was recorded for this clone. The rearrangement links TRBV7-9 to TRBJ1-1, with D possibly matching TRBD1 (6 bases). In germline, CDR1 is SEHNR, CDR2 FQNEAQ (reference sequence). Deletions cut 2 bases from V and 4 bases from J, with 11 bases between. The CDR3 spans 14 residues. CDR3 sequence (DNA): TGTGCCAGCAGCTTAAAGGGGGAAAGCACTGAAGCTTTCTTT. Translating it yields CASSLKGESTEAFF.

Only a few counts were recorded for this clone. DNA of the CDR3: TGTGCCACCAGCAGGGGGGGAGTCGAGGCTATGACCCAGCATTTT. Protein: CATSRGGVEAMTQHF. This chain joins TRBV15 and TRBJ1-5, with D perhaps TRBD1 (5 bases). This CDR3 has 15 amino acids. V dropped 3 bases and J dropped 11 bases, with 20 bases sitting between them. Germline V lookup: CDR1 LNHNV, CDR2 YYDKDF (reference sequence).

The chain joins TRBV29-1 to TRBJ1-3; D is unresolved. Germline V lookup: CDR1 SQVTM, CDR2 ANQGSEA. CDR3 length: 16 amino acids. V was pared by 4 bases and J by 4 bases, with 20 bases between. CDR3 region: CSVAGSTPQEGNTIYF. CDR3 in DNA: TGCAGCGTTGCGGGGTCAACCCCCCAGGAGGGAAACACCATATATTTT.

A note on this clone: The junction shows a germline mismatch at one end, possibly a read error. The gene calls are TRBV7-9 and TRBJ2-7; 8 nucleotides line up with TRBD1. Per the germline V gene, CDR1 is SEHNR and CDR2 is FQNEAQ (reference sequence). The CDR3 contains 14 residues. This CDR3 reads CSSSPGQGTYEQYF. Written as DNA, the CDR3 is TGTTCCAGCAGCCCAGGACAGGGTACCTACGAGCAGTACTTC.

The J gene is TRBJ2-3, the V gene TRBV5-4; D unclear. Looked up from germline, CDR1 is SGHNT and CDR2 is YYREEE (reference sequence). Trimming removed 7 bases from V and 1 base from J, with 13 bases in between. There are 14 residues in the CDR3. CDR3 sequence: CASYNTLGTDTQYF. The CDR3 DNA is TGTGCCAGCTATAACACCCTAGGCACAGATACGCAGTATTTT.

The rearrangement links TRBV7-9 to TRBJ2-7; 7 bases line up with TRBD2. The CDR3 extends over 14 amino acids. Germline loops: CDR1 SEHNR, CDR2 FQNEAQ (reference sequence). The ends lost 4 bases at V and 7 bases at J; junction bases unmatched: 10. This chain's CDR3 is CASSSGGRVGEQYF. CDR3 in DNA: TGTGCCAGCAGCTCGGGCGGGAGAGTAGGTGAGCAGTACTTC. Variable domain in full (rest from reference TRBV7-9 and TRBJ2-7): DTGVSQNPRHKITKRGQNVTFRCDPISEHNRLYWYRQTLGQGPEFLTYFQNEAQLEKSRLLSDRFSAERPKGSFSTLEIQRTEQGDSAMYLCASSSGGRVGEQYFGPGTRLTVT.

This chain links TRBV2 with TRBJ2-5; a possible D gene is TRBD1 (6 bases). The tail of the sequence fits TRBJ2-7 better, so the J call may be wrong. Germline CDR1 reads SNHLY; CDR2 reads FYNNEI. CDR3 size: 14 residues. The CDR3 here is CASSESRTAYEQYF. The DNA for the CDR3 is TGTGCCAGCAGTGAATCGCGGACAGCCTACGAGCAGTACTTC.

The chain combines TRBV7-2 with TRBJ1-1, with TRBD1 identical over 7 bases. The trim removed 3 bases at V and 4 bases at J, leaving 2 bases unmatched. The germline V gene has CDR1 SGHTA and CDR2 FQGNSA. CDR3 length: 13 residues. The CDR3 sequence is CASSFRQGTEAFF. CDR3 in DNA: TGTGCCAGCAGCTTCAGACAGGGCACTGAAGCTTTCTTT.

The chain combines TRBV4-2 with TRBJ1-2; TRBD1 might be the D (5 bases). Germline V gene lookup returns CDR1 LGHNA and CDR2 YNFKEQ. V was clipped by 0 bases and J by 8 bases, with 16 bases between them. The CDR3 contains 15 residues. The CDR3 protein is CASSQDRLPRVGYTF. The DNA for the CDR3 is TGTGCCAGCAGCCAAGATCGTCTGCCCAGGGTCGGCTACACCTTC.

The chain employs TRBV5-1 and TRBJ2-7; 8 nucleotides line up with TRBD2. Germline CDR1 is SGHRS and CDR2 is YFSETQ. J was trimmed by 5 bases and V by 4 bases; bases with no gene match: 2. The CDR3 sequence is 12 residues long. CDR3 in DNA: TGCGCCAGCAGCCTGACTAGCGACGAGCAGTACTTC. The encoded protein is CASSLTSDEQYF.

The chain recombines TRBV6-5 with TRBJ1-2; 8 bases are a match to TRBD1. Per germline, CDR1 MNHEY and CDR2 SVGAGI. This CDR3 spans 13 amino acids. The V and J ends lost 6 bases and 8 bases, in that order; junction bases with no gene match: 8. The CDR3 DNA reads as TGTGCCAGCAGGGACAGGGCTCCTCAGGGCTACACCTTC. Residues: CASRDRAPQGYTF.

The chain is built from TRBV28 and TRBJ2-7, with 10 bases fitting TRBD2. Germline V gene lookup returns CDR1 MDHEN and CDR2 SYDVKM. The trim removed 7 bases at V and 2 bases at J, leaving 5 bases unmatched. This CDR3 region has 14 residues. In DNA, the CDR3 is TGTGCCAGCATTCCCAGCGGGAGGGCCTACGAGCAGTACTTC. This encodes CASIPSGRAYEQYF.

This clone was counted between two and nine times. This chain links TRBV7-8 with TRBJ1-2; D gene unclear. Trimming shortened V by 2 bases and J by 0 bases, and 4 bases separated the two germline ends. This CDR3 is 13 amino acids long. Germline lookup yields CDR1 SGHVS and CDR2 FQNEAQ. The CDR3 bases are TGTGCCAGCAGCTTACTATCTAACTATGGCTACACCTTC. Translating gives CASSLLSNYGYTF.

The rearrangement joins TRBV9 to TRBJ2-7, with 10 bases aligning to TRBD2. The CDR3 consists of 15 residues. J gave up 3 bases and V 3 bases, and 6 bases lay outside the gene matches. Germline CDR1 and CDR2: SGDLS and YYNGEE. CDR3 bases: TGTGCCAGCAGCGAAACTAGCGGGGCCCGCTACGAGCAGTACTTC. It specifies CASSETSGARYEQYF.

The CDR3 sequence is CASSERRAGGPSDTQYF. The CDR3 coding sequence is TGTGCCAGCAGTGAAAGGAGGGCGGGAGGGCCTTCAGATACGCAGTATTTT. The chain links TRBV2 to TRBJ2-3, with 9 positions matching TRBD2. The V and J ends lost 2 bases and 4 bases, in that order; junction bases with no gene match: 10. Germline CDR1 and CDR2: SNHLY and FYNNEI. CDR3 length equals 17 residues.

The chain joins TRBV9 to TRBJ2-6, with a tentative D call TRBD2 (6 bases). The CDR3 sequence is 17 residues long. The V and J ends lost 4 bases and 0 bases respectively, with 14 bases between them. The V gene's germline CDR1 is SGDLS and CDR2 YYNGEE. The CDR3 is CASSPSRGSSGANVLTF. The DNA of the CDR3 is TGTGCCAGCAGCCCTTCTCGGGGGTCCTCTGGGGCCAACGTCCTGACTTTC.